The clone carrying this TCR beta chain was recorded a few times. Its matching antigen is unknown. With 6 bases removed from V and 4 bases from J, the gap between germline ends came to 18 bases. This CDR3 is built from 15 residues. The germline CDR1 and CDR2 sequences are LNHNV and YYDKDF (reference sequence). The record originates from a study of blood T cells in healthy people across ages. With a J-beta primer mix and a sample-barcoded 5' primer, a second PCR ran about 6 to 11 cycles. A single record per CDR3 protein comes from TCRdb applying MiXCR to the 5' RACE reads. Of 800,000 to 950,000 distinct CDR3 sequences detected, about 48% appear once; the ten largest clones hold roughly an eighth. Study-level results: Percentage of naive T cells showed a strong correlation with TCR beta diversity.

The sequence came from a man aged 25 to 45 in good health. The chain links TRBV15 to TRBJ2-5; TRBD1 or TRBD2 may be the D gene (5 bases each). The sequenced sample was blood. The CDR3 sequence is CATSRRTGGLETQYF. CDR3 bases: TGTGCCACCAGTCGCCGGACTGGGGGATTAGAGACCCAGTACTTC.